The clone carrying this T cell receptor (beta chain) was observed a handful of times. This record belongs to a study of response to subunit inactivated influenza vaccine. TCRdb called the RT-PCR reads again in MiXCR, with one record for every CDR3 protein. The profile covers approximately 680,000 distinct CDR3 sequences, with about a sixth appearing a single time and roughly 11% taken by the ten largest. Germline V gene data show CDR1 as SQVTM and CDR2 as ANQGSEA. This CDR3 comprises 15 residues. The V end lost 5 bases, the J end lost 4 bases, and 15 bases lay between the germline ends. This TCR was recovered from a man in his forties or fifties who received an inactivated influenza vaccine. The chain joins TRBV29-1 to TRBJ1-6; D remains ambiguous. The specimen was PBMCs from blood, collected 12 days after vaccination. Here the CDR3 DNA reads TGCAGCGTTCGGACCGACCCTTCATATAATTCACCCCTCCACTTT. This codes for CSVRTDPSYNSPLHF.